The entry that follows covers one TCR beta chain sequence. V shed 2 bases and J shed 5 bases, with 20 bases lying between them. The CDR3 spans 16 residues. The V gene's germline CDR1 is SGHTS and CDR2 YDEGEE. The sample originates from a study of blood T cell repertoires in COVID-19. The authors' processing: Amplification of reference gene primers provided the estimated nucleated cell counts. The method was immunoSEQ multiplex PCR; TCRdb's version includes in-frame clones alone and lacks a portion of them. That table gives V, J and clone size, and the DNA gave D and trimming. The repertoire holds a few hundred thousand clones, with roughly 85% as singletons.

The source of this sequence is a woman aged 18-29 years with acute or convalescent COVID-19. The chain combines TRBV5-8 with TRBJ2-7; no reliable D call. The specimen sequenced was peripheral blood. The CDR3 bases are TGTGCCAGCAGCTTTTTATCAAGGCAGAGGTCAAACGAGCAGTACTTC. Translating it yields CASSFLSRQRSNEQYF.